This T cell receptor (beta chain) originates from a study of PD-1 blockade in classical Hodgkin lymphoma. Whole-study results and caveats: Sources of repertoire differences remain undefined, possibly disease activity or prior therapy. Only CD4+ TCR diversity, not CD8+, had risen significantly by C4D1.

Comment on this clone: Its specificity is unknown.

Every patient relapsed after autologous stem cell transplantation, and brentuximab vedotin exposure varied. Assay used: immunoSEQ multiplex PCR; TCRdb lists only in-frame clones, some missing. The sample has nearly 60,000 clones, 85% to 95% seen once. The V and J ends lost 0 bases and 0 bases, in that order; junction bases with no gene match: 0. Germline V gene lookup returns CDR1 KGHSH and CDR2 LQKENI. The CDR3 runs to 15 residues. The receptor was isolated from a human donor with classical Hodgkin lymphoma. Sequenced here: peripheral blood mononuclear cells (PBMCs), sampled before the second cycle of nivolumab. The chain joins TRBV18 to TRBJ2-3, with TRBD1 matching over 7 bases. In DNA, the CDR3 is TGTGCCAGCTCACCACCGGGACAGAGCACAGATACGCAGTATTTT. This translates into CASSPPGQSTDTQYF.